This TCR beta chain was profiled in a study of regulatory T cells in long-lasting Graves disease (dated by TCRdb to about 2021). About the full investigation: Patients with newly diagnosed Graves' disease had been on antithyroid drugs for under 3 months. This study used TCR sequencing and RNA sequencing of peripheral blood to compare persistent Graves' disease patients against newly diagnosed Graves' disease patients. The study was registered as a clinical trial and conducted in China. TCR sequencing covered around 13 persistent and roughly 20 newly diagnosed Graves' disease patients, about 35 samples in total.

This clonotype was counted at least ten times. The clone's antigen remains unknown. One base away there is no much larger clone; base qualities are not given. The CDR3 sequence holds 12 residues, the cysteine and phenylalanine included. This entry keeps only the CDR3 DNA: 36 bases, framed from base 1. A distance of 6 bases separates the germline ends of V and J, which lose 3 bases and 4 bases respectively. CDR1 and CDR2, looked up from the germline V gene (reference sequence), are LNHDA and SQIVND. On the study overall, not on this receptor specifically: Persistent Graves' disease patients showed lower TCR Shannon entropy and fewer highly expanded clones than newly diagnosed patients, suggesting clonal expansion. As a limitation, the authors acknowledged that the small sample size may reduce accuracy. Only peripheral blood was studied, because thyroid tissue, the primary lesion, was inaccessible. Sequencing and analysis were limited to the TCR beta chain. Persistent patients shared more public clonotypes among themselves (around 2,500) than newly diagnosed patients did (approximately 970). Persistent disease showed preferential use of TRBV28, TRBJ1-2 and TRBJ2-5, whereas newly diagnosed disease favored TRBV20-1 and TRBJ2-1.

The time point label for this specimen denotes: newly diagnosed GD, antithyroid drugs for less than 3 months. For both TCR sequencing and RNA sequencing, RNA was extracted from PBMCs using TRIzol. The diagnosis of Graves' disease was made according to American Thyroid Association guidelines. Patients were recruited from an endocrinology department in Xi'an, China. Each patient gave 9 to 10 milliliters of peripheral blood, collected in an EDTA anticoagulant tube. Ficoll Paque Plus density gradient separation was used to isolate PBMCs, and no additional T cell sorting was done. RNA quality was checked with an Agilent 2100 Bioanalyzer and agarose gel, and concentration with a NanoDrop 2000. The library was prepared using multiplex PCR. The run used an Illumina HiSeq 4000. CDR3 regions were amplified by Arm-PCR with iRepertoire HTBI primers to construct TCR beta libraries. Before sequencing, the PCR products underwent gel purification. The authors processed their data as follows. Across samples, 62 TRBV and roughly 13 TRBJ segments were identified and used for gene usage analysis of CDR3 amino acid clonotypes. Filtered high-quality paired reads were merged into contigs using COPE and FqMerger. Contigs were aligned with BLAST to IMGT TRBV, TRBD and TRBJ reference genes, and CDR3 was defined per IMGT. Any clonotype with a frequency above 0.1% was classified as a highly expanded clone. Shannon entropy served as the measure of repertoire diversity, while the Gini coefficient captured V-J evenness. A clonotype found in more than one individual was treated as public. The raw public data were reprocessed by TCRdb itself: fastp quality trimming at Q25, MiXCR clonotype calling, in-frame beta chains only. Identical CDR3 protein sequences are pooled into one entry, listed with their most common genes and DNA. The V and J calls come from TCRdb's annotation, not from the publication. For this sample there are a few hundred thousand distinct CDR3 sequences; about 18% appear just once. The ten top clones hold 12% to 15% of the sample.

This sample also appeared in a second study, on T cells in Graves' hyperthyroidism and ophthalmopathy. From the second report: Stable Graves' hyperthyroidism was defined as no progression to ophthalmopathy during 18 months of follow-up. Hyperthyroidism patients were aged 18 to 65 years and newly diagnosed, with disease duration of less than 2 months. Exclusion was applied to patients with uncontrolled infections, other autoimmune diseases, pregnancy or lactation. Diagnoses relied on clinical symptoms, serum thyroxine and TRAb, thyroid ultrasound and orbital computed tomography. The TCR CDR3 was subjected to a first round of RT-PCR using the HTBI primer set and the Qiagen OneStep RT-PCR kit. Most expanded thyroid clonotypes (frequency above 0.001) were also detected in blood, a finding suggesting that blood repertoires may reflect thyroid immune responses. Ophthalmopathy was separated from stable hyperthyroidism by a 13 V-J signature model, with around 90% sensitivity and about 81% specificity obtained in cross-validation and 80%/75% obtained in testing. In validation, progression to ophthalmopathy was predicted by the model with nearly 71% sensitivity and roughly 76% specificity, a median of approximately 6.5 months before onset. A discovery cohort of roughly 100 patients, fewer than 50 with Graves' ophthalmopathy and about 58 with stable Graves' hyperthyroidism, was used to find distinguishing TCR V-J signatures. Whether ophthalmopathy could be predicted prospectively was tested in an independent validation cohort made up of fewer than 20 hyperthyroidism patients plus 17 patients who later progressed to ophthalmopathy. The 100 discovery patients were randomly divided into training and test sets at a 7:3 ratio. In addition, the study compared T-cell repertoires in thyroid tissue and in blood from six Graves' hyperthyroidism patients. Following sampling, methimazole starting at 30 mg daily was given to hyperthyroidism patients, and high-dose intravenous methylprednisolone was given to ophthalmopathy patients. A second multiplex PCR round built the libraries, followed by size selection and purification. Libraries were sequenced paired-end with 100 bp reads on an Illumina HiSeq2000. Raw data were processed with SOAPnuke, discarding reads with adapters, uncalled bases, mean Phred below 15, or no exact constant-primer or identifier match. COPE v1.2.5 was used to merge high-quality paired reads, and clonotypes were defined as unique nucleotide sequences. MiTCR v1.1 was used to align the clonotypes against IMGT TRBV, TRBD and TRBJ reference segments. The analysis was restricted to V-J combinations with a frequency above 0.0001, which together covered 99.2% of the repertoires. The TCS score was defined as the ratio of F50 (clonal expansion) to E x V (chaos), calculated using BLOSUM62-based TCRdist between CDR3 peptides within each V-J. Welch's t-statistics and random forest reduced 450 to 600 V-J features to 13, which were used in a naive Bayes classifier (R e1071). Sample size was not statistically predetermined, and investigators were not blinded to group allocation. According to the paper, TCR Vbeta CDR3 sequencing was carried out on some 140 peripheral blood samples, which came from 40 to 45 ophthalmopathy, about 75 hyperthyroidism and roughly 17 progressor patients.

The TCR sequence derives from a woman aged 25 to 39 with Graves disease. Donor details come from another sample of the same person, matched by shared clones. Recombination joined TRBV19 with TRBJ1-1; too little of a D gene remains to name it. The input for sequencing was peripheral blood mononuclear cells (PBMCs), taken at new diagnosis, from a patient treated with antithyroid drugs. CDR3 region: CASSMTGTEAFF. The sequenced DNA: TGTGCCAGTAGTATGACCGGCACTGAAGCTTTCTTT.